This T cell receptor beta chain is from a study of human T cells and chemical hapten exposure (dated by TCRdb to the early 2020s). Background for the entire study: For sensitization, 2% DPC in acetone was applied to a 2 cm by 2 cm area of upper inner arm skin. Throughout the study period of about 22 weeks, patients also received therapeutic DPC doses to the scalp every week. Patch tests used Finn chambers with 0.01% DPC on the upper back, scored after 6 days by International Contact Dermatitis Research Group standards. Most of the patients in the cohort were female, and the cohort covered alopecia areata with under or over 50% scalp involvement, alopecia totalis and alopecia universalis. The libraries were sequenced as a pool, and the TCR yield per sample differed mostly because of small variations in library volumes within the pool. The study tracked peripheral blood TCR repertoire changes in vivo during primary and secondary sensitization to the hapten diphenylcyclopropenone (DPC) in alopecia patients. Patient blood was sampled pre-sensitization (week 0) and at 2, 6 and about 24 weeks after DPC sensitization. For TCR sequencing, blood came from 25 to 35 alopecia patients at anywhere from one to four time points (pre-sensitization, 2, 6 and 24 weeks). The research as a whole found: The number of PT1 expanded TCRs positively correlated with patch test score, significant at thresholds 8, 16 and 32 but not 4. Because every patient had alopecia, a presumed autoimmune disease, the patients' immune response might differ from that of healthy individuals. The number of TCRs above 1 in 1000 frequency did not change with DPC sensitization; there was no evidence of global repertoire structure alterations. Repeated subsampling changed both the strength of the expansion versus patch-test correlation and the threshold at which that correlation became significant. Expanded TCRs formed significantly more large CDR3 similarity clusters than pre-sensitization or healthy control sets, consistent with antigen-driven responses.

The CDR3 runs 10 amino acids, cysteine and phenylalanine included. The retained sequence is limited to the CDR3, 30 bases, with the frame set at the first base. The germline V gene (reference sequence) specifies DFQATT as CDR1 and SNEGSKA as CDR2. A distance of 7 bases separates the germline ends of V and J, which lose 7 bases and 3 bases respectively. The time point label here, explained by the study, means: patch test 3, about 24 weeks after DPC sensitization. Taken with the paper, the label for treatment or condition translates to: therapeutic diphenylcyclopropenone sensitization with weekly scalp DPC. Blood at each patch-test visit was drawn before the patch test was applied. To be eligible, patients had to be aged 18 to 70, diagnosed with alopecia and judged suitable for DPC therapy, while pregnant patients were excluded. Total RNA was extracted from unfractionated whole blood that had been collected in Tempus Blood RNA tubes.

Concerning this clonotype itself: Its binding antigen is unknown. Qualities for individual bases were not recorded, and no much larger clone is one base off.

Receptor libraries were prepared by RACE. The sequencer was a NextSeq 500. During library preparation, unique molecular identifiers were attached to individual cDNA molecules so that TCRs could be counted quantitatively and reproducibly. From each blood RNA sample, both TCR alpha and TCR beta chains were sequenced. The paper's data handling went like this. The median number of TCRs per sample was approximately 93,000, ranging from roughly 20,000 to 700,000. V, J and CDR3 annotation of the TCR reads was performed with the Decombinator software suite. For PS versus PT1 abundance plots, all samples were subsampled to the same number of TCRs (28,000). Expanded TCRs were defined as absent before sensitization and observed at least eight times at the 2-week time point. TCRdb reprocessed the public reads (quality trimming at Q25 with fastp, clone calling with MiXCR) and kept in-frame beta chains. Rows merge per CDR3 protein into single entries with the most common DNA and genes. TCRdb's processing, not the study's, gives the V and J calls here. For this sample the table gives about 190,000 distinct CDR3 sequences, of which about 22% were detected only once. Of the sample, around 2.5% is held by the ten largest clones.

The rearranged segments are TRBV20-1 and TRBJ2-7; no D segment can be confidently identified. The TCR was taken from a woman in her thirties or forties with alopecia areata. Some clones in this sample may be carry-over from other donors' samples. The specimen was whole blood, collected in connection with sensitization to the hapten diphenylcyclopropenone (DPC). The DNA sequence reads TGCAGTGGGACCCTCTACGAGCAGTACTTC. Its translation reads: CSGTLYEQYF.